The 7 T cell receptor beta chains below come from one sample, sequenced in a study of STAT5B mutations in CD4+ large granular lymphocyte leukemia. Assay: immunoSEQ multiplex PCR; the TCRdb copy retains only in-frame clones and omits some. The data show about 29,000 clones, with roughly 84% seen just once and about 6% held by the top ten. Sequencing input: CD4+ T cells from blood buffy coats. These TCRs come from a human donor in good health.

The chain recombines TRBV19 with TRBJ2-7, with unresolved D. CDR3 length: 14 amino acids. Germline CDR1 and CDR2: LNHDA and SQIVND (reference sequence). The ends were cut back, 0 bases at V and 3 bases at J, with 9 bases in the middle. CDR3 nucleotide sequence: TGTGCCAGTAGTATAGAGGGCGGTAGCTACGAGCAGTACTTC. Translated, it gives CASSIEGGSYEQYF.

The chain joins TRBV7-2 to TRBJ1-2; TRBD1 agrees at 10 bases. There are 18 residues in the CDR3. Germline V gives CDR1 SGHTA, CDR2 FQGNSA. V lost 1 base and J lost 0; bases outside the gene matches: 8. The DNA of the CDR3 is TGTGCCAGCAGCTTAGGCGGGACAGGGGCAACAACTAACTATGGCTACACCTTC. It is translated as CASSLGGTGATTNYGYTF.

This chain connects TRBV25-1 to TRBJ1-1; perhaps TRBD1 as D (5 bases). Per germline, CDR1 MGHDK and CDR2 SYGVNS. V was clipped by 1 base and J by 0 bases, with 9 bases between them. The CDR3 length is 15 residues. Here the CDR3 reads CASSEFRGLNTEAFF. For the CDR3, the DNA is TGTGCCAGCAGTGAATTTCGGGGACTGAACACTGAAGCTTTCTTT.

The rearrangement links TRBV27 to TRBJ2-3, with D perhaps being TRBD1 or TRBD2 (5 bases each). The CDR3 is 13 amino acids. Trimming pared 10 bases from V and 0 bases from J, leaving 11 bases between. CDR1 is MNHEY, CDR2 SMNVEV, per germline (reference sequence). This chain's CDR3 is CATRDLSTDTQYF. CDR3 DNA sequence: TGTGCCACCCGGGACCTGAGCACAGATACGCAGTATTTT.

The chain links TRBV14 to TRBJ1-6, with 10 positions matching TRBD1. Per the germline V gene, CDR1 is SGHDN and CDR2 is FVKESK. The CDR3 contains 15 residues. With 4 bases clipped from V and 9 bases from J, the junction kept 6 bases outside the gene matches. The CDR3 sequence is CASSRSGTGASPLHF. The DNA for the CDR3 is TGTGCCAGCAGCCGGTCCGGGACAGGGGCTTCACCCCTCCACTTT. The full variable domain, completed using reference TRBV14 and TRBJ1-6, is EAGVTQFPSHSVIEKGQTVTLRCDPISGHDNLYWYRRVMGKEIKFLLHFVKESKQDESGMPNNRFLAERTGGTYSTLKVQPAELEDSGVYFCASSRSGTGASPLHFGNGTRLTVT.

V gene TRBV5-1 combines with J gene TRBJ1-4, with D possibly being TRBD1 (5 bases). Germline V lookup: CDR1 SGHRS, CDR2 YFSETQ. CDR3 length: 15 residues. V was pared by 6 bases and J by 7 bases, with 19 bases between. The CDR3 loop is CASTLSGSEIEKLFF. Written as DNA, the CDR3 is TGCGCCAGCACCCTGTCAGGGTCAGAAATTGAAAAACTGTTTTTT.

This clone has just one count. The chain uses TRBV6-1 and TRBJ2-2; TRBD1 aligns across 7 bases. There are 15 residues in the CDR3. Germline V gene lookup returns CDR1 MNHNS and CDR2 SASEGT. The V and J ends lost 7 bases and 1 base, in that order; junction bases with no gene match: 6. CDR3 in amino acids: CASTGGRWNTGELFF. CDR3 in DNA: TGTGCCAGCACAGGGGGAAGGTGGAACACCGGGGAGCTGTTTTTT.